A selection of T cell receptor beta chains follows, all from one sample in a study of blood T cell repertoires in COVID-19. The repertoire was sequenced with immunoSEQ multiplex PCR; TCRdb's copy has only in-frame clones and lacks some. The profile shows 130,000 or so clones, 70% to 90% of them singletons. Input material: peripheral blood. Source of these receptors: a woman aged 60 to 75 with acute or convalescent COVID-19. The CDR3 runs from the conserved cysteine through the conserved F or W. Each record gives: J gene, D gene, V gene, clone size, CDR3 protein, CDR3 DNA. D genes are given only for firm matches. Not every row has a clone size; where given, it reads once, few, many or a size class.

j_gene: TRBJ1-2
d_gene: NA
v_gene: TRBV6-6
abundance: NA
CDR3aa: CASRTSRAGYGYTF
CDR3nt: TGTGCCAGCAGGACCTCGAGGGCAGGCTATGGCTACACCTTC

j_gene: TRBJ2-1
d_gene: NA
v_gene: TRBV29-1
abundance: NA
CDR3aa: CSVGGRAYNEQFF
CDR3nt: TGCAGCGTTGGGGGCCGCGCGTACAATGAGCAGTTCTTC

j_gene: TRBJ2-5
d_gene: TRBD1
v_gene: TRBV13
abundance: NA
CDR3aa: CASRPQGASMTQYF
CDR3nt: TGTGCCAGCAGACCACAGGGGGCCTCGATGACCCAGTACTTC

j_gene: TRBJ1-2
d_gene: TRBD1
v_gene: TRBV18
abundance: NA
CDR3aa: CASSPLPDRGDYGYTF
CDR3nt: TGTGCCAGCTCACCACTGCCCGACAGGGGGGACTATGGCTACACCTTC

j_gene: TRBJ2-2
d_gene: NA
v_gene: TRBV27
abundance: NA
CDR3aa: CASSPGSGLNTGELFF
CDR3nt: TGTGCCAGCAGTCCAGGGTCCGGGCTTAACACCGGGGAGCTGTTTTTT

j_gene: TRBJ2-7
d_gene: NA
v_gene: TRBV25-1
abundance: NA
CDR3aa: CASEGSGSYEQYF
CDR3nt: TGTGCCAGTGAAGGTTCGGGGTCCTACGAGCAGTACTTC

j_gene: TRBJ2-2
d_gene: NA
v_gene: TRBV19
abundance: NA
CDR3aa: CASSRQGGSGELFF
CDR3nt: TGTGCCAGTAGTAGACAAGGGGGATCCGGGGAGCTGTTTTTT

j_gene: TRBJ2-7
d_gene: NA
v_gene: TRBV27
abundance: NA
CDR3aa: CASSFNRGREQYF
CDR3nt: TGTGCCAGCAGTTTTAACAGAGGGCGCGAGCAGTACTTC

j_gene: TRBJ2-7
d_gene: NA
v_gene: TRBV10-2
abundance: NA
CDR3aa: CASSETGQGSPYEQYF
CDR3nt: TGCGCCAGCAGTGAGACGGGCCAGGGATCCCCCTACGAGCAGTACTTC

j_gene: TRBJ2-7
d_gene: TRBD1
v_gene: TRBV7-8
abundance: NA
CDR3aa: CASSQGTGVTYEQYF
CDR3nt: TGTGCCAGCAGCCAAGGGACAGGGGTAACCTACGAGCAGTACTTC

j_gene: TRBJ1-3
d_gene: NA
v_gene: TRBV28
abundance: few
CDR3aa: CATWGGLFSGNTIYF
CDR3nt: TGTGCCACCTGGGGGGGCCTTTTTTCTGGAAACACCATATATTTT

j_gene: TRBJ2-1
d_gene: TRBD1
v_gene: TRBV5-1
abundance: few
CDR3aa: CASSEDRGHEQFF
CDR3nt: TGCGCCAGCAGCGAGGACAGGGGGCATGAGCAGTTCTTC

j_gene: TRBJ1-6
d_gene: TRBD1
v_gene: TRBV30
abundance: NA
CDR3aa: CAWGTGLNSPLHF
CDR3nt: TGTGCCTGGGGGACAGGCCTAAATTCACCCCTCCACTTT

j_gene: TRBJ2-1
d_gene: TRBD2
v_gene: TRBV14
abundance: few
CDR3aa: CASSQAGGAGNEQFF
CDR3nt: TGTGCCAGCAGCCAAGCCGGGGGGGCCGGGAATGAGCAGTTCTTC

j_gene: TRBJ2-3
d_gene: TRBD2
v_gene: TRBV24-1
abundance: NA
CDR3aa: CATSEAGVGTDTQYF
CDR3nt: TGTGCCACCAGTGAGGCGGGGGTGGGCACAGATACGCAGTATTTT

j_gene: TRBJ2-5
d_gene: TRBD2
v_gene: TRBV7-9
abundance: NA
CDR3aa: CASSRAGTSGETQYF
CDR3nt: TGTGCCAGCAGTCGCGCCGGGACTAGCGGGGAGACCCAGTACTTC

j_gene: TRBJ2-5
d_gene: TRBD1
v_gene: TRBV27
abundance: NA
CDR3aa: CASSSPGQGMETQYF
CDR3nt: TGTGCCAGCAGTTCCCCCGGACAGGGAATGGAGACCCAGTACTTC

j_gene: TRBJ2-7
d_gene: NA
v_gene: TRBV24-1
abundance: NA
CDR3aa: CATSDPRASNYEQYF
CDR3nt: TGTGCCACCAGTGACCCGCGGGCCTCCAACTACGAGCAGTACTTC

j_gene: TRBJ1-6
d_gene: NA
v_gene: TRBV7-8
abundance: NA
CDR3aa: CASSLGSQGKSSPLHF
CDR3nt: TGTGCCAGCAGCTTAGGAAGTCAGGGGAAAAGTTCACCCCTCCACTTT

j_gene: TRBJ2-2
d_gene: TRBD1
v_gene: TRBV13
abundance: NA
CDR3aa: CASSPGTGVNTGELFF
CDR3nt: TGTGCCAGCAGCCCAGGGACAGGGGTGAACACCGGGGAGCTGTTTTTT

j_gene: TRBJ1-4
d_gene: NA
v_gene: TRBV6-7
abundance: NA
CDR3aa: CASSYSFGARDHNEKLFF
CDR3nt: TGTGCCAGCAGTTACTCGTTCGGGGCGCGGGACCATAATGAAAAACTGTTTTTT

j_gene: TRBJ1-1
d_gene: TRBD1
v_gene: TRBV9
abundance: NA
CDR3aa: CASSVDRDTEAFF
CDR3nt: TGTGCCAGCAGCGTGGACAGGGACACTGAAGCTTTCTTT

j_gene: TRBJ1-2
d_gene: NA
v_gene: TRBV5-5
abundance: NA
CDR3aa: CASSLGSNYGYTF
CDR3nt: TGTGCCAGCAGCTTGGGTAGTAACTATGGCTACACCTTC

j_gene: TRBJ2-7
d_gene: TRBD2
v_gene: TRBV6-4
abundance: NA
CDR3aa: CASSEHGLAGYEQYF
CDR3nt: TGTGCCAGCAGTGAGCATGGACTAGCGGGGTACGAGCAGTACTTC

j_gene: TRBJ1-2
d_gene: TRBD1
v_gene: TRBV6-5
abundance: NA
CDR3aa: CASSTKGTVYGYTF
CDR3nt: TGTGCCAGCAGCACCAAAGGGACAGTCTATGGCTACACCTTC

j_gene: TRBJ2-2
d_gene: NA
v_gene: TRBV5-1
abundance: NA
CDR3aa: CASSAGISSGGELFF
CDR3nt: TGCGCCAGCAGCGCCGGGATTTCCTCCGGCGGGGAGCTGTTTTTT

j_gene: TRBJ2-2
d_gene: TRBD1
v_gene: TRBV11-3
abundance: NA
CDR3aa: CASSLVGGSLDTGELFF
CDR3nt: TGTGCCAGCAGCTTAGTAGGGGGCTCATTAGACACCGGGGAGCTGTTTTTT

j_gene: TRBJ1-1
d_gene: NA
v_gene: TRBV19
abundance: NA
CDR3aa: CASTSTPMNTEAFF
CDR3nt: TGTGCCAGTACCTCTACCCCCATGAACACTGAAGCTTTCTTT

j_gene: TRBJ1-1
d_gene: NA
v_gene: TRBV19
abundance: NA
CDR3aa: CASSIPGHTNTEAFF
CDR3nt: TGTGCCAGTAGTATCCCTGGACATACGAACACTGAAGCTTTCTTT

j_gene: TRBJ2-3
d_gene: NA
v_gene: TRBV19
abundance: NA
CDR3aa: CASSPQGSRTDTQYF
CDR3nt: TGTGCCAGTAGTCCCCAGGGATCTCGCACAGATACGCAGTATTTT

j_gene: TRBJ1-2
d_gene: NA
v_gene: TRBV28
abundance: NA
CDR3aa: CASRTEYNYGYTF
CDR3nt: TGTGCCAGCAGAACCGAGTATAACTATGGCTACACCTTC

j_gene: TRBJ2-1
d_gene: TRBD2
v_gene: TRBV10-3
abundance: NA
CDR3aa: CAISDRLAGGFNEQFF
CDR3nt: TGTGCCATCAGTGACCGACTAGCGGGGGGATTCAATGAGCAGTTCTTC

j_gene: TRBJ1-1
d_gene: TRBD1
v_gene: TRBV29-1
abundance: NA
CDR3aa: CSVAAGGEYTEAFF
CDR3nt: TGCAGCGTTGCAGCAGGGGGAGAATACACTGAAGCTTTCTTT

j_gene: TRBJ2-3
d_gene: NA
v_gene: TRBV30
abundance: NA
CDR3aa: CAWRVGGLTDTQYF
CDR3nt: TGTGCCTGGAGGGTCGGGGGTCTCACAGATACGCAGTATTTT

j_gene: TRBJ1-2
d_gene: TRBD1
v_gene: TRBV6-6
abundance: NA
CDR3aa: CASSYGQGDGYTF
CDR3nt: TGTGCCAGCAGTTACGGACAGGGTGATGGCTACACCTTC

j_gene: TRBJ1-5
d_gene: NA
v_gene: TRBV12-3/TRBV12-4
abundance: NA
CDR3aa: CASRYRAGRPQHF
CDR3nt: TGTGCCAGCAGGTACAGGGCCGGGCGGCCCCAGCATTTT

j_gene: TRBJ2-7
d_gene: NA
v_gene: TRBV5-6
abundance: NA
CDR3aa: CASSPGGATYEQYF
CDR3nt: TGTGCCAGCAGCCCTGGCGGGGCCACCTACGAGCAGTACTTC

j_gene: TRBJ2-1
d_gene: NA
v_gene: TRBV3-1/TRBV3-2
abundance: NA
CDR3aa: CASSQGRGYEQFF
CDR3nt: TGTGCCAGCAGCCAAGGCAGGGGATATGAGCAGTTCTTC

j_gene: TRBJ1-5
d_gene: NA
v_gene: TRBV15
abundance: NA
CDR3aa: CATSRDLSSAYSNQPQHF
CDR3nt: TGTGCCACCAGCAGAGATCTCTCCAGCGCTTATAGCAATCAGCCCCAGCATTTT

j_gene: TRBJ1-5
d_gene: NA
v_gene: TRBV15
abundance: NA
CDR3aa: CATSRETGGGNQPQHF
CDR3nt: TGTGCCACCAGCAGAGAAACGGGAGGGGGCAATCAGCCCCAGCATTTT

j_gene: TRBJ2-7
d_gene: NA
v_gene: TRBV20-1
abundance: NA
CDR3aa: CSARQGYEQYF
CDR3nt: TGCAGTGCTAGGCAGGGCTACGAGCAGTACTTC

j_gene: TRBJ1-5
d_gene: TRBD1
v_gene: TRBV7-2
abundance: once
CDR3aa: CASSLWDRGQDSNQPQHF
CDR3nt: TGTGCCAGCAGCCTTTGGGACAGGGGGCAGGATAGCAATCAGCCCCAGCATTTT

j_gene: TRBJ2-6
d_gene: TRBD1
v_gene: TRBV9
abundance: NA
CDR3aa: CASSAYRGRTSGANVLTF
CDR3nt: TGTGCCAGCAGCGCATACAGGGGGCGGACCTCTGGGGCCAACGTCCTGACTTTC

j_gene: TRBJ1-1
d_gene: TRBD1
v_gene: TRBV4-3
abundance: NA
CDR3aa: CASSQSPQGVMNTEAFF
CDR3nt: TGCGCCAGCAGCCAAAGTCCCCAGGGGGTCATGAACACTGAAGCTTTCTTT

j_gene: TRBJ1-1
d_gene: NA
v_gene: TRBV11-2
abundance: NA
CDR3aa: CASSLEATTEAFF
CDR3nt: TGTGCCAGCAGCTTAGAAGCGACCACTGAAGCTTTCTTT

j_gene: TRBJ2-7
d_gene: NA
v_gene: TRBV6-5
abundance: once
CDR3aa: CASSPRAEQYF
CDR3nt: TGTGCCAGCAGCCCCAGGGCGGAGCAGTACTTC

j_gene: TRBJ2-2
d_gene: NA
v_gene: TRBV27
abundance: few
CDR3aa: CASSSLIYGELFF
CDR3nt: TGTGCCAGCAGTTCCCTTATATATGGGGAGCTGTTTTTT

j_gene: TRBJ1-4
d_gene: NA
v_gene: TRBV28
abundance: few
CDR3aa: CASSSPGDTGNEKLFF
CDR3nt: TGTGCCAGCAGTTCCCCAGGTGACACGGGGAATGAAAAACTGTTTTTT

j_gene: TRBJ1-2
d_gene: NA
v_gene: TRBV27
abundance: NA
CDR3aa: CASSPRRREDYGYTF
CDR3nt: TGTGCCAGCAGTCCCCGTCGCAGGGAGGACTATGGCTACACCTTC